Below, 20 T cell receptor beta chains from the same sample are listed, as sequenced in a study of molecular identifiers for immune sequencing clone quantification. TCRdb processed the PCR reads anew with MiXCR; each CDR3 protein has one entry. The repertoire holds 400,000 to 600,000 distinct CDR3 sequences, with 20% to 25% as singletons. The sample taken for sequencing was naive CD8+ T cells from blood, with Jurkat cell RNA spiked in. Subset described: FACS-sorted CD8+CD4-CCR7+CD45RA+ naive T cells. The receptors derive from a human donor in good health. Some libraries in this study had Jurkat cell RNA spiked in.

With regard to this clonotype: This may arise from a read error, as a much more abundant clone is one base away. The CDR3 ends on some other residue instead of the conserved phenylalanine or tryptophan, so this is likely a read error. V usage is TRBV29-1 and J usage is TRBJ2-2; D is unresolved. Trimming removed 4 bases at V and 3 bases at J, with 9 bases between. The CDR3 consists of 13 residues. Germline V gene lookup returns CDR1 SQVTM and CDR2 ANQGSEA. Written as DNA, the CDR3 is TGCAGCGTTGTGCTGGCGGACACCGGGGAGCTGTTTGTT. Translated, it gives CSVVLADTGELFV.

As for this clonotype: This clone may be a read error of a much larger clone one base away. The CDR3 carries no conserved terminal phenylalanine or tryptophan, so it likely arises from a read error. The V and J genes are TRBV5-6 and TRBJ2-7; D gene unclear. Trimming cost V 2 bases and J 3 bases, with 15 bases left between them. Germline values: CDR1 SGHDT, CDR2 YYEEEE. The CDR3 has 15 residues. This CDR3 is CASSLRVQGNYEQYL. The CDR3 DNA reads as TGTGCCAGCAGCTTAAGGGTCCAAGGAAACTACGAGCAGTACCTC.

This clonotype has just a few counts. The chain joins TRBV4-2 to TRBJ2-7, with 7 bases matching TRBD2. Looked up from germline, CDR1 is LGHNA and CDR2 is YNFKEQ. The CDR3 loop spans 19 amino acids. J lost 2 bases, V lost 4 bases, and 20 bases had no gene match. CDR3 bases: TGTGCCAGCAGCCTTAGAACCGGGACTACACTTGGGAGGGCCTACGAGCAGTACTTC. Translated, it gives CASSLRTGTTLGRAYEQYF.

This clonotype was counted at least ten times. V is TRBV6-2 or TRBV6-3 and J is TRBJ2-7; possibly TRBD2 for D (5 bases). The CDR3 extends over 15 amino acids. Germline V gene data show CDR1 as MNHEY and CDR2 as SVGEGT. Trimming removed 2 bases from V and 3 bases from J, with 14 bases in between. The CDR3 coding sequence is TGTGCCAGCAGTTACGGTCCGGGGATGGGCTACGAGCAGTACTTC. Its translation is CASSYGPGMGYEQYF.

Regarding this clonotype: Its ends do not fully match the called genes, so a read error is possible. The chain links TRBV20-1 to TRBJ2-7; TRBD2 matches at 7 bases. This CDR3 comprises 16 residues. CDR1 and CDR2 from the germline V gene are DFQATT and SNEGSKA (reference sequence). The CDR3, as DNA: TGCAGTGCTAGAGCGTCCGGGAGGCAGATATCCTACGAGCAGCACTTC. Its protein is CSARASGRQISYEQHF.

V and J are TRBV1 and TRBJ2-3. TRBV1 constitutes a pseudogene. The CDR3 has 15 amino acids. For the CDR3, the DNA is TGCACCAGCAGCCAAGATTGTCTAGCCCGGGATACGCAGTATTTT. Translated, it gives CTSSQDCLARDTQYF.

Ten or more counts support this clonotype. The chain joins TRBV20-1 to TRBJ2-2; 7 bases align to TRBD1. The V segment lost 8 bases and the J segment 5 bases; nucleotides outside the gene matches: 8. This CDR3 is built from 13 residues. The germline V gene encodes CDR1 DFQATT and CDR2 SNEGSKA (reference sequence). CDR3 region: CSSKTGNTGELFF. CDR3 DNA: TGCAGTTCGAAGACAGGGAATACCGGGGAGCTGTTTTTT.

This clonotype was counted between two and nine times. The chain employs TRBV7-6 and TRBJ2-7, with 7 bases fitting TRBD1. CDR1 is SGHVS, CDR2 FNYEAQ, per germline. Unmatched junction bases numbered 6, after V lost 0 bases and J lost 7 bases. CDR3 length: 14 residues. For the CDR3, the DNA is TGTGCCAGCAGCTTAGCACAGGGGACGGGGGAGCAGTACTTC. It encodes CASSLAQGTGEQYF. Looking up the rest from reference TRBV7-6 and TRBJ2-7 gives the full variable domain: GAGVSQSPRYKVTKRGQDVALRCDPISGHVSLYWYRQALGQGPEFLTYFNYEAQQDKSGLPNDRFSAERPEGSISTLTIQRTEQRDSAMYRCASSLAQGTGEQYFGPGTRLTVT.

Worth noting for this clonotype: A much larger clonotype is one base distant, so this may be a read error. V gene TRBV29-1 combines with J gene TRBJ1-1, with a weak D call TRBD1 (5 bases). The CDR3 sequence is 13 residues long. Trimming took off 7 bases at V and 4 bases at J, with 16 bases between the two ends. Germline-derived CDR1 and CDR2 are SQVTM and ANQGSEA. CDR3 bases: TGCAGCGCGGGAGGGGCTTTGAGCACTGAAGCTTTCTTT. It encodes CSAGGALSTEAFF.

In its sample, this clonotype was seen a few times. The CDR3: CASTNQLRGQPEGTGELFF. The DNA for the CDR3 is TGTGCCAGCACTAACCAACTCCGGGGCCAGCCAGAAGGGACCGGGGAGCTGTTTTTT. This chain links TRBV3-1 with TRBJ2-2, with D perhaps assigned TRBD1 or TRBD2 (5 bases each). The CDR3 length is 19 residues. The germline V and J ends were trimmed by 7 bases and 5 bases, with 29 bases remaining between them. Germline V gives CDR1 LGHDT, CDR2 YNNKEL (reference sequence).

This clonotype has only a few counts. This chain uses TRBV6-2 or TRBV6-3 with TRBJ2-7; 9 positions agree with TRBD1. V was clipped by 7 bases and J by 5 bases; unmatched bases: 6. Germline-derived CDR1 and CDR2 are MNHEY and SVGEGT. The CDR3 spans 13 residues. DNA of the CDR3: TGTGCCAGCAACCCGGACAGGGGAAACGAGCAGTACTTC. Its protein product is CASNPDRGNEQYF.

As regards this clonotype: Given a much more abundant clone one base away, this may be a read error. The chain employs TRBV9 and TRBJ1-1, with D perhaps TRBD1 (5 bases). Germline values: CDR1 SGDLS, CDR2 YYNGEE. Trimming pared 3 bases from V and 3 bases from J, leaving 24 bases between. The CDR3 is made up of 18 amino acids. The chain's CDR3 is CASSGNRKERATDTEAFF. The CDR3 region has the DNA TGTGCCAGCAGCGGGAACAGGAAAGAAAGGGCGACGGACACTGAAGCTTTCTTT.

The gene calls are TRBV5-1 and TRBJ1-5, with 7 positions matching TRBD1. CDR3 length: 14 amino acids. CDR1 is SGHRS, CDR2 YFSETQ, per germline. Unmatched junction bases numbered 13, after V lost 9 bases and J lost 7 bases. CDR3 residues: CATVTGTRLQPQHF. In DNA form, the CDR3 reads TGCGCCACCGTGACAGGGACGCGCCTCCAGCCCCAGCATTTT.

This clonotype turned up a few times. The chain carries TRBV20-1 and TRBJ2-5; TRBD2 aligns across 11 bases. The V gene end was trimmed by 0 bases and the J gene end by 11 bases; junction bases not matched to a gene: 14. The CDR3 spans 16 residues. Germline V gene lookup returns CDR1 DFQATT and CDR2 SNEGSKA (reference sequence). CDR3 sequence reads: CSARDPPTSGSFMQYF. DNA for the CDR3: TGCAGTGCTAGAGATCCCCCCACTAGCGGGAGTTTCATGCAGTACTTC.

In its sample, this clonotype was seen a few times. This sequence joins TRBV12-3 or TRBV12-4 and TRBJ2-1; D is perhaps TRBD1 or TRBD2 (6 bases each). Trimming took off 10 bases at V and 9 bases at J, with 19 bases between the two ends. This CDR3 has 13 amino acids. The DNA of the CDR3 is TGTGCCACCATTAAGCCAGGGGAGGCTGAGCAGTTCTTC. Its protein product is CATIKPGEAEQFF.

As regards this clonotype: Given the absence of the conserved phenylalanine or tryptophan at the CDR3 end, a read error is likely. It is unclear where the CDR3 begins or ends on the DNA, so no DNA is shown, and the CDR3 is as TCRdb lists it. The rearrangement joins TRBV12-3 or TRBV12-4 to TRBJ2-1; the table's D call TRBD1 went unverified against the DNA. The CDR3 has 13 residues if both end residues are counted. This CDR3 is CASSMGTTGGRIS.

The rearrangement links TRBV20-1 to TRBJ2-7; perhaps D is TRBD1 or TRBD2 (5 bases each). Trimming stripped 0 bases from V and 6 bases from J, with 18 bases between. The V gene's germline CDR1 is DFQATT and CDR2 SNEGSKA (reference sequence). This CDR3 has 15 amino acids. CDR3 sequence (DNA): TGCAGTGCTAGAGACCGGGACGGGCTTTATTTCGAGCAGTACTTC. Protein sequence: CSARDRDGLYFEQYF.

In its sample, this clonotype was seen many times. The CDR3 DNA reads TGTGCCAGCAGCCCGTTGGGACAGGGTCGATTTGAAGCTTTCTTT. It codes for CASSPLGQGRFEAFF. The J gene is TRBJ1-1, the V gene TRBV7-9; 9 nucleotides agree with TRBD1. This CDR3 contains 15 residues. Germline CDR1 is SEHNR and CDR2 is FQNEAQ (reference sequence). V trimming: 5 bases; J trimming: 7 bases; junction bases outside the gene matches: 11.

This clonotype was observed at least ten times. The chain carries TRBV28 and TRBJ1-1; a possible D gene is TRBD1 (5 bases). CDR1 and CDR2 from the germline V gene are MDHEN and SYDVKM. The CDR3 is 15 residues long. Trimming cost V 4 bases and J 4 bases, with 16 bases left between them. CDR3 region: CASSSQSERGTEAFF. CDR3 DNA sequence: TGTGCCAGCAGTTCCCAGTCAGAGAGGGGCACTGAAGCTTTCTTT.

This clonotype was seen many times. V is TRBV27 and J is TRBJ2-1; 10 bases align to TRBD2. In germline, CDR1 is MNHEY, CDR2 SMNVEV (reference sequence). The length of the CDR3 is 13 residues. Trimming cost V 5 bases and J 10 bases; bases outside gene matches: 5. The CDR3 loop is CASSPRTSGEQFF. The CDR3 nucleotides read TGTGCCAGCAGTCCCCGGACTAGCGGAGAGCAGTTCTTC.